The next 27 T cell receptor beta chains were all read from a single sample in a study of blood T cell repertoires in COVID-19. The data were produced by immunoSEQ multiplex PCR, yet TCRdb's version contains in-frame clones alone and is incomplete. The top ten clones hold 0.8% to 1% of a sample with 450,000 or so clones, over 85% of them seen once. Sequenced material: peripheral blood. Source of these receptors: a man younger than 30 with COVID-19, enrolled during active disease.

CDR3 nucleotides: TGTGCCAGCAGTTTAGATGGGGCAGGGAATCAGCCCCAGCATTTT. The encoded protein is CASSLDGAGNQPQHF. The rearrangement joins TRBV27 to TRBJ1-5, with D perhaps TRBD1 (5 bases). Trimming took 2 bases from V and 4 from J, leaving 12 bases between them. The length of the CDR3 is 15 residues. Germline V gives CDR1 MNHEY, CDR2 SMNVEV (reference sequence).

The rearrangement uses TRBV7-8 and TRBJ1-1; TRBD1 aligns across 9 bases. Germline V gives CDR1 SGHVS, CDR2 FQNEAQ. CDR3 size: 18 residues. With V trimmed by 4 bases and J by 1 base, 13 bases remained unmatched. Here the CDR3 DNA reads TGTGCCAGCAGCTCCCCCGGGACAGGGACGACAAAGAACACTGAAGCTTTCTTT. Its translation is CASSSPGTGTTKNTEAFF.

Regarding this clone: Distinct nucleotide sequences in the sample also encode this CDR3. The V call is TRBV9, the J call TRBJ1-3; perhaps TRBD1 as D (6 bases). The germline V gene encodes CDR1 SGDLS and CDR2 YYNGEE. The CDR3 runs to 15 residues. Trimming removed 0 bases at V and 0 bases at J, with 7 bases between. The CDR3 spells CASSVDRVSGNTIYF. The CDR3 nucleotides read TGTGCCAGCAGCGTAGACAGGGTCTCTGGAAACACCATATATTTT.

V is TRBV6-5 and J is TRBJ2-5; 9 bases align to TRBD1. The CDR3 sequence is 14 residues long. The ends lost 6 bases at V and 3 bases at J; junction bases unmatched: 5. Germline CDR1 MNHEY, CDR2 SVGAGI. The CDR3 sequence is CASSRDRVKETQYF. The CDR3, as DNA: TGTGCCAGCAGCCGGGACAGGGTCAAAGAGACCCAGTACTTC.

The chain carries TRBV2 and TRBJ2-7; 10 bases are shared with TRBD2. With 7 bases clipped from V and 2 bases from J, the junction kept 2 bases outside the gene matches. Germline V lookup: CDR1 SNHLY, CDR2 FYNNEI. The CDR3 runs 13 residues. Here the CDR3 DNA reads TGTGCCAGCAAAAGCGGGAGGGCCTACGAGCAGTACTTC. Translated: CASKSGRAYEQYF.

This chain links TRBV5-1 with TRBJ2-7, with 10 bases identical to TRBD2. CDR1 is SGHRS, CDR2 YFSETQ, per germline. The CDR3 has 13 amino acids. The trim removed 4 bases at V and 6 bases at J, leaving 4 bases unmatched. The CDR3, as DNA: TGCGCCAGCAGCCTAGCGGGAGTTGGCGAGCAGTACTTC. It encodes CASSLAGVGEQYF.

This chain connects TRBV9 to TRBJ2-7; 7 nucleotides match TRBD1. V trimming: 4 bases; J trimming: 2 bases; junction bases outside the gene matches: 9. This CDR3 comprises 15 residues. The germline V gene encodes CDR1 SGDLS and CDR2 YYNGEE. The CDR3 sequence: CASSPQGQTAYEQYF. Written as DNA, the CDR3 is TGTGCCAGCAGCCCCCAGGGACAGACCGCCTACGAGCAGTACTTC.

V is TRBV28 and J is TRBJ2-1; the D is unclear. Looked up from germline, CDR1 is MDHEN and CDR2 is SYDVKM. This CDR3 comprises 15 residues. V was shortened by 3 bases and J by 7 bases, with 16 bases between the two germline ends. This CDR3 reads CASSFTADFVNEQFF. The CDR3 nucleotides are TGTGCCAGCAGTTTTACGGCCGACTTTGTTAATGAGCAGTTCTTC.

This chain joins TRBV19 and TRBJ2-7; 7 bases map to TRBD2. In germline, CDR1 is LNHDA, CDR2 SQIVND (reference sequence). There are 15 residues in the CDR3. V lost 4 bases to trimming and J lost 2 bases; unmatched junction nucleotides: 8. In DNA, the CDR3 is TGTGCCAGTAGTACCTGGGGGGGGTCCCCCTACGAGCAGTACTTC. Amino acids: CASSTWGGSPYEQYF.

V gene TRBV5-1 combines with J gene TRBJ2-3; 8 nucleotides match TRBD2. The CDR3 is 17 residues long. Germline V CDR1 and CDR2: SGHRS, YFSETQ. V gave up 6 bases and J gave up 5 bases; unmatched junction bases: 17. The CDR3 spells CASTPGPGRASEDTQYF. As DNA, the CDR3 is TGCGCCAGCACCCCCGGACCCGGGAGGGCCTCGGAAGATACGCAGTATTTT.

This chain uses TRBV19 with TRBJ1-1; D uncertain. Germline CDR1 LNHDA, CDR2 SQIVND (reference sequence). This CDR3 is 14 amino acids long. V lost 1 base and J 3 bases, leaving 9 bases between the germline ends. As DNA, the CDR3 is TGTGCCAGTAGTATAGCCTCGGGGTACACTGAAGCTTTCTTT. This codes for CASSIASGYTEAFF.

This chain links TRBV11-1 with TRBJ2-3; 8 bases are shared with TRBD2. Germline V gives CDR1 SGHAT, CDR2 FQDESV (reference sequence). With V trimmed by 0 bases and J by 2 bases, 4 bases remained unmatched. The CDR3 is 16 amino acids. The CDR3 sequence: CASSLATSANTDTQYF. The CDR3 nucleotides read TGTGCCAGCAGCTTAGCGACTAGCGCGAACACAGATACGCAGTATTTT.

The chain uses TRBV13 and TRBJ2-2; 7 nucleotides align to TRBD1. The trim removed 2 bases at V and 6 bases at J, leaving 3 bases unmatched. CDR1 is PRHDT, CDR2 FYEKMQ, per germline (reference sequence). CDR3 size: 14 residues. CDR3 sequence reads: CASSLQQGPGELFF. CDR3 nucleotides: TGTGCCAGCAGCTTACAACAGGGGCCCGGGGAGCTGTTTTTT.

CDR3 sequence reads: CASRPQGGGLETQYF. DNA for the CDR3: TGTGCCAGCAGACCCCAGGGAGGGGGTCTGGAGACCCAGTACTTC. V usage is TRBV2 and J usage is TRBJ2-5; D may be TRBD2 (7 bases). The CDR3 is 15 residues long. Looked up from germline, CDR1 is SNHLY and CDR2 is FYNNEI. Trimming cost V 6 bases and J 5 bases, with 19 bases left between them.

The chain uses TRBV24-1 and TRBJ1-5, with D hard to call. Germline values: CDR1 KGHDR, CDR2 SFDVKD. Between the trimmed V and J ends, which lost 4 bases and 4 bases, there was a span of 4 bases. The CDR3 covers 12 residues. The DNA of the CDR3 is TGTGCCACCAGTGACCTAAATCAGCCCCAGCATTTT. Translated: CATSDLNQPQHF.

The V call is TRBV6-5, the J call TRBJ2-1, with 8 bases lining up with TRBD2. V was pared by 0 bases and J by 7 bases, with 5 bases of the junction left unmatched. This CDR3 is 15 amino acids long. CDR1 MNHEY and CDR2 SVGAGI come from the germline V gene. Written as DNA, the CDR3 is TGTGCCAGCAGTTACTCTGGGACTAGTTTAAATGAGCAGTTCTTC. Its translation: CASSYSGTSLNEQFF.

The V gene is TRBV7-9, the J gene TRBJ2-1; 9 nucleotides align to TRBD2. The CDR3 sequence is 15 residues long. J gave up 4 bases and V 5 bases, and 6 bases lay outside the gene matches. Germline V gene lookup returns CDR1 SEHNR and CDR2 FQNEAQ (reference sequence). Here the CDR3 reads CASSGGGGAYNEQFF. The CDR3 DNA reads TGTGCCAGCAGCGGCGGCGGGGGGGCATACAATGAGCAGTTCTTC.

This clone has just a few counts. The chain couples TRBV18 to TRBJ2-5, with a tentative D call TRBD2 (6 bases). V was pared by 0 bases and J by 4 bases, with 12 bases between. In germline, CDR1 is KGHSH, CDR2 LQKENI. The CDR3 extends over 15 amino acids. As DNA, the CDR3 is TGTGCCAGCTCACCACCGGGACTCCTAGGAGAGACCCAGTACTTC. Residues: CASSPPGLLGETQYF.

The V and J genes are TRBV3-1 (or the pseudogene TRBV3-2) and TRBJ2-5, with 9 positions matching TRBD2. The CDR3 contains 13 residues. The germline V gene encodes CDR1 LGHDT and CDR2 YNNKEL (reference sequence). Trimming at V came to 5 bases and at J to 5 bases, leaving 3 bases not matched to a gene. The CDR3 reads CASSSGLAETQYF. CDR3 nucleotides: TGTGCCAGCAGCTCGGGACTAGCCGAGACCCAGTACTTC.

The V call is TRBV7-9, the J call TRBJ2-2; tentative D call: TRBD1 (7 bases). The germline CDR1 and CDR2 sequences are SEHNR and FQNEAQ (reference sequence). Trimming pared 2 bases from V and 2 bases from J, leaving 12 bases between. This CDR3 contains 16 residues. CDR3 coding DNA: TGTGCCAGCAGCTTAAACAGGGGAGGAAACACCGGGGAGCTGTTTTTT. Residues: CASSLNRGGNTGELFF.

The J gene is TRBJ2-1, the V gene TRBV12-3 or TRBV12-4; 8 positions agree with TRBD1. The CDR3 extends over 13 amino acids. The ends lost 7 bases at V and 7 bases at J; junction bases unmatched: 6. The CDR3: CASNDRGRNEQFF. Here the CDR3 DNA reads TGTGCCAGCAATGACAGGGGACGAAATGAGCAGTTCTTC.

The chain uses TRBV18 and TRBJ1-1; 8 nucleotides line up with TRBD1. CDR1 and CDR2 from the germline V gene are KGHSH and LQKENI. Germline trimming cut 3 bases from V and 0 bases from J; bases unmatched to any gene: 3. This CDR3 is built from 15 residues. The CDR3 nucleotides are TGTGCCAGCTCACCGGGACAGGCAGTGAACACTGAAGCTTTCTTT. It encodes CASSPGQAVNTEAFF. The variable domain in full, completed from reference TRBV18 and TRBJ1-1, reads NAGVMQNPRHLVRRRGQEARLRCSPMKGHSHVYWYRQLPEEGLKFMVYLQKENIIDESGMPKERFSAEFPKEGPSILRIQQVVRGDSAAYFCASSPGQAVNTEAFFGQGTRLTVV.

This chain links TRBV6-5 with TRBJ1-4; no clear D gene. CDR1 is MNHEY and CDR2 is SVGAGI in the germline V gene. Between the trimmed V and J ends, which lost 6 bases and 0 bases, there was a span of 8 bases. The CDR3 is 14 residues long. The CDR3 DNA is TGTGCCAGCAGGAGGGCGTCAACTAATGAAAAACTGTTTTTT. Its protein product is CASRRASTNEKLFF.

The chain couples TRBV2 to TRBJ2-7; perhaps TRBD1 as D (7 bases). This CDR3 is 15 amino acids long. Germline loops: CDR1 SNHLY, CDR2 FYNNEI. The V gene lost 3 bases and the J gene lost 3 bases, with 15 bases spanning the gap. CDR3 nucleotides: TGTGCCAGCAGTGACTCCAGGGGGGAGATCTACGAGCAGTACTTC. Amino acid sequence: CASSDSRGEIYEQYF.

The CDR3 DNA sequence: TGTGCTAGTGGTTTGGTACTCGGGGAGCAGTACTTC. Translating gives CASGLVLGEQYF. The chain couples TRBV12-5 to TRBJ2-7; D remains ambiguous. CDR3 length: 12 residues. The V and J ends lost 0 bases and 7 bases respectively, with 7 bases between them. The V gene's germline CDR1 is LGHNT and CDR2 FRNRAP.

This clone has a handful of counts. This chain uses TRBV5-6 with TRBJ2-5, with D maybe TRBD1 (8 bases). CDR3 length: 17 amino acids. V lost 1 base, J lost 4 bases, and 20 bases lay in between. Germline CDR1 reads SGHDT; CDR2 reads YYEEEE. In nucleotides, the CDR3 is TGTGCCAGCAGCTTGTGGTCGGGGGGCAGGGGGCGAGAGACCCAGTACTTC. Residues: CASSLWSGGRGRETQYF.

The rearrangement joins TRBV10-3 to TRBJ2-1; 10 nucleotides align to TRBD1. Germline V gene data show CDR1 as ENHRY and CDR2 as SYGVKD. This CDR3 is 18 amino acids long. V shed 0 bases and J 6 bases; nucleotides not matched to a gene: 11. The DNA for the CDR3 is TGTGCCATCAGTGAGTCGCGTTTGGGACAGGGGAGGATCAATGAGCAGTTCTTC. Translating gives CAISESRLGQGRINEQFF.